A selection of T cell receptor beta chains follows, all from one sample in a study of siplizumab effects on memory and regulatory T cells. Data came from immunoSEQ multiplex PCR; TCRdb stores just in-frame clones and leaves some out. The profile shows about 100,000 clones, approximately 90% of them singletons. The specimen was Tregs sorted from blood. All receptors derive from a human donor in good health. CDR3s include the opening cysteine and the closing phenylalanine or tryptophan. A D gene is named only where the DNA matches it firmly. Clone size is shown for a subset of rows, as once, few, many or a class of expanded clone.

J gene | V gene | clone size | D gene | CDR3 DNA | CDR3 protein
TRBJ2-1 | TRBV10-3 | - | - | TGTGCCATCAGACGTTCGGGGCGAAGCTCCTACAATGAGCAGTTCTTC | CAIRRSGRSSYNEQFF
TRBJ2-3 | TRBV7-2 | - | TRBD2 | TGTGCCAGCAGCTTAGGGCTAGCGGGAGGGCTGGATACGCAGTATTTT | CASSLGLAGGLDTQYF
TRBJ2-2 | TRBV6-1 | - | TRBD2 | TGTGCCAGCGAAACAGCGGGAGGGCCCACCGGGGAGCTGTTTTTT | CASETAGGPTGELFF
TRBJ2-7 | TRBV6-6 | - | - | TGTGCCACCGTTCGTGGGGCTGGGGACGAGCAGTACTTC | CATVRGAGDEQYF
TRBJ1-2 | TRBV6-5 | - | - | TGTGCCAGCAGCCGCGACGGAGACTATGGCTACACCTTC | CASSRDGDYGYTF
TRBJ1-1 | TRBV27 | - | TRBD1 | TGTGCCAGCAGTTTTGCTATAGGGGGCGTTGAAGCTTTCTTT | CASSFAIGGVEAFF
TRBJ1-1 | TRBV4-2 | once | TRBD1 | TGTGCCAGCAGCCAGTACAGACAGGGGGGCCTGAACACTGAAGCTTTCTTT | CASSQYRQGGLNTEAFF
TRBJ1-4 | TRBV9 | - | - | TGTGCCAGCAGCGCTATGGGGGTTCGCGAAAAACTGTTTTTT | CASSAMGVREKLFF
TRBJ2-7 | TRBV27 | - | - | TGTGCCAGCAGTTTATCGGCTCGCTTACCCGGGACCAAAGCAGAGTACTTC | CASSLSARLPGTKAEYF
TRBJ2-4 | TRBV2 | once | - | TGTGCCAGCAGTGAATCCCTTACCCCAAACATTCAGTACTTC | CASSESLTPNIQYF
TRBJ1-5 | TRBV5-5 | few | - | TGTGCCAGCAGCTTGGAGGGTTATCAGCCCCAGCATTTT | CASSLEGYQPQHF
TRBJ2-3 | TRBV14 | - | TRBD2 | TGTGCCAGCAGCCGAGCCGTAGGCGGGAGTAATATAGCGCAGTATTTT | CASSRAVGGSNIAQYF
TRBJ1-1 | TRBV10-1 | - | - | TGCGCCAGCAGTGAGTCTCCGGGGGCGAGTACTGAAGCTTTCTTT | CASSESPGASTEAFF
TRBJ2-7 | TRBV4-2 | - | - | TGTGCCAGCAGTCCGATAGGCGCGTCGGGCTACGAGCAGTACTTC | CASSPIGASGYEQYF
TRBJ2-4 | TRBV5-1 | - | TRBD2 | TGCGCCAGCAGCTTGGCCAGCCTAGCGGAGGCTTCTCTAGCCAAAAACATTCAGTACTTC | CASSLASLAEASLAKNIQYF
TRBJ2-2 | TRBV4-1 | - | TRBD2 | TGCGCCAGCAGCCACGGACTAGCGGGAGTGCGCACGAGGAGGGAGCTGTTTTTT | CASSHGLAGVRTRRELFF
TRBJ2-4 | TRBV27 | - | - | TGTGCCAGCAGTGTCCAGTGGGGGAACATTCAGTACTTC | CASSVQWGNIQYF
TRBJ2-7 | TRBV7-9 | - | TRBD2 | TGTGCCAGCAGCTTAAAGACTAGCGGGCCTCCCTACGAGCAGTACTTC | CASSLKTSGPPYEQYF
TRBJ2-6 | TRBV19 | - | - | TGTGCCAGTAGTAATACACGGGAGTATAGCTCTGGGGCCAACGTCCTGACTTTC | CASSNTREYSSGANVLTF
TRBJ2-7 | TRBV7-9 | - | TRBD2 | TGTGCCAGCAGCTTAGTTTCTAGCGGGAGAAACGAGCAGTACTTC | CASSLVSSGRNEQYF
TRBJ2-2 | TRBV2 | - | TRBD1 | TGTGCCAGCAGTGCTTTACAGGGGGCTTGGGGGGAGCTGTTTTTT | CASSALQGAWGELFF
TRBJ2-5 | TRBV4-1 | - | - | TGCGCCAGCAGCCAAGACGTAGGACGCGGGTCAGAGACCCAGTACTTC | CASSQDVGRGSETQYF
TRBJ1-2 | TRBV6-6 | once | - | TGTGCCAGCAGTTACGAGGGACTGAGTGGCTACACCTTC | CASSYEGLSGYTF
TRBJ2-5 | TRBV14 | - | - | TGTGCCAGCAGCCAAAGGACTCGGAGGTGGGAGACCCAGTACTTC | CASSQRTRRWETQYF
TRBJ1-2 | TRBV6-1 | once | - | TGTGCCAGCAGTGCCGACAGAAACTATGGCTACACCTTC | CASSADRNYGYTF
TRBJ2-3 | TRBV2 | - | TRBD1 | TGTGCCAGCAGGACAGGGGGCCTTGGAGATACGCAGTATTTT | CASRTGGLGDTQYF
TRBJ2-7 | TRBV2 | once | - | TGTGCCAGCAGTGAAGGGGTATACTACGAGCAGTACTTC | CASSEGVYYEQYF
TRBJ1-1 | TRBV7-9 | - | - | TGTGCCAGCAGCTTCGGTCTTATTGCGAACACTGAAGCTTTCTTT | CASSFGLIANTEAFF
TRBJ2-5 | TRBV7-9 | - | - | TGTGCCAGCAGCTCCGAAGGGACCCAGTACTTC | CASSSEGTQYF
TRBJ2-5 | TRBV18 | - | - | TGTGCCAGCTCCCAAGAGACCCAGTACTTC | CASSQETQYF
TRBJ2-2 | TRBV7-9 | - | TRBD2 | TGTGCCAGCAGCTTAAGGGGACTAGCGGGAGGGCCCGCCGCCGGGGAGCTGTTTTTT | CASSLRGLAGGPAAGELFF
TRBJ2-1 | TRBV7-9 | - | - | TGTGCCAGCAGCTCCCCGGGACAGAGGAGGGATGAGCAGTTCTTC | CASSSPGQRRDEQFF
TRBJ2-3 | TRBV5-3 | - | - | TGTGCCAGAAGCTTGCGGAAAGATACGCAGTATTTT | CARSLRKDTQYF
TRBJ1-5 | TRBV6-6 | - | - | TGTGCCAGCAGTGACAGTGATAGCAATCAGCCCCAGCATTTT | CASSDSDSNQPQHF
TRBJ1-1 | TRBV5-1 | - | - | TGCGCCAGCAGCGGGGGAGGGGCGAACACTGAAGCTTTCTTT | CASSGGGANTEAFF
TRBJ1-2 | TRBV19 | - | - | TGTGCCAGTAGTACCAGGGACAATTGGGACGGCTACACCTTC | CASSTRDNWDGYTF